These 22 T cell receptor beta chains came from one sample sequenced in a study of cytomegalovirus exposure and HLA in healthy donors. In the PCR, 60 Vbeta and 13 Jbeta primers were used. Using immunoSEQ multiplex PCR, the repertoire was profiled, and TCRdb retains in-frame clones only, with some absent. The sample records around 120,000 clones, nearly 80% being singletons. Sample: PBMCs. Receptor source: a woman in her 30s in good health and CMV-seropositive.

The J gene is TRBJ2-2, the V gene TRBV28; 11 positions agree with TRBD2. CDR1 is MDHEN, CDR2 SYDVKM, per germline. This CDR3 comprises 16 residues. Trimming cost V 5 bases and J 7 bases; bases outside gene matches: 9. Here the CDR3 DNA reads TGTGCCAGCAGTCCCTTCACTAGCGGGGGTGTCGGGGAGCTGTTTTTT. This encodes CASSPFTSGGVGELFF.

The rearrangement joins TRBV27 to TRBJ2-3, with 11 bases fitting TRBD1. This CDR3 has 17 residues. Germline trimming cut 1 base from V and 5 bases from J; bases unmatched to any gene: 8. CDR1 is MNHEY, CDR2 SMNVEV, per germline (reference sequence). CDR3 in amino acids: CASSLLAGQGGGDTQYF. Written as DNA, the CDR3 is TGTGCCAGCAGTTTATTAGCGGGACAGGGGGGAGGAGATACGCAGTATTTT.

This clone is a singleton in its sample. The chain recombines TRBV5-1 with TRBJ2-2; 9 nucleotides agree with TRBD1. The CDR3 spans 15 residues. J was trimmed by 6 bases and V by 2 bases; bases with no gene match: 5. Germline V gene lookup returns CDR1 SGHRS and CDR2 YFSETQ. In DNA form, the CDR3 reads TGCGCCAGCAGCTTACCGACAGGGGGTCCCGGGGAGCTGTTTTTT. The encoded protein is CASSLPTGGPGELFF. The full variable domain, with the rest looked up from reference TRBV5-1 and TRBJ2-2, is KAGVTQTPRYLIKTRGQQVTLSCSPISGHRSVSWYQQTPGQGLQFLFEYFSETQRNKGNFPGRFSGRQFSNSRSEMNVSTLELGDSALYLCASSLPTGGPGELFFGEGSRLTVL.

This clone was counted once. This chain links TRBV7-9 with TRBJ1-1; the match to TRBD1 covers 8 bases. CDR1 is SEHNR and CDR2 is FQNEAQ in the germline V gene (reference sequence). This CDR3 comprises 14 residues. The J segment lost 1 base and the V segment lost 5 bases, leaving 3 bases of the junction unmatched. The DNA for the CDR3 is TGTGCCAGCAGCCCCGGACAGGGGAACACTGAAGCTTTCTTT. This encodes CASSPGQGNTEAFF.

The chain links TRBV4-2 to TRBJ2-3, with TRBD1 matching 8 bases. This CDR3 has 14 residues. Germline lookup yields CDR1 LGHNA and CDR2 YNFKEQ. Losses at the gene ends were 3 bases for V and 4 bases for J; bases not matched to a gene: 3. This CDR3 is CASSQGDRSDTQYF. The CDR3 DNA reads TGTGCCAGCAGCCAGGGGGACAGGTCAGATACGCAGTATTTT.

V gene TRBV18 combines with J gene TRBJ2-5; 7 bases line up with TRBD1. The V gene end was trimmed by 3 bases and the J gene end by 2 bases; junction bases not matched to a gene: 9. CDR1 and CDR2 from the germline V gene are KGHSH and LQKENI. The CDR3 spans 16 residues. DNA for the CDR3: TGTGCCAGCTCACCCTTGGACAGGCACCCTCAAGAGACCCAGTACTTC. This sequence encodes CASSPLDRHPQETQYF.

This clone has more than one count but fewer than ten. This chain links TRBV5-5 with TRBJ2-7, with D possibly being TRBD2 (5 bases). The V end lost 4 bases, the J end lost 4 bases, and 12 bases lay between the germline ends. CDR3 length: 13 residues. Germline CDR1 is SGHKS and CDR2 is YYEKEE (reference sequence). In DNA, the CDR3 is TGTGCCAGCAGCACCCCTACTAGTTACGAGCAGTACTTC. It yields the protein CASSTPTSYEQYF.

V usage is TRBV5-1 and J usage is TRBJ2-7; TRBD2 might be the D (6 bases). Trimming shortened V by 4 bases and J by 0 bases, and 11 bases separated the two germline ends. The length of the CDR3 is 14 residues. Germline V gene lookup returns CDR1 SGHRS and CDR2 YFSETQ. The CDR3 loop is CASSADGSSYEQYF. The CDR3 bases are TGCGCCAGCAGCGCGGACGGGAGCTCCTACGAGCAGTACTTC.

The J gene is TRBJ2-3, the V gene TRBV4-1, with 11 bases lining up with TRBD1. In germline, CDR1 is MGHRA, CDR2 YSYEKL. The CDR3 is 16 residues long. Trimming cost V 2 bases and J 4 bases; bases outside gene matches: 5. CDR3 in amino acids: CASSQKDRGQSDTQYF. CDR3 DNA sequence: TGCGCCAGCAGCCAAAAGGACAGGGGGCAGTCAGATACGCAGTATTTT.

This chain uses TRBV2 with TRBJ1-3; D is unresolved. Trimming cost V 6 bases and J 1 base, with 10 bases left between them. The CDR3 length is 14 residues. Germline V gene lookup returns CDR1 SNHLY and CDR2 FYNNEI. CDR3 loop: CASRGGRSGNTIYF. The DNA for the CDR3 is TGTGCCAGCAGGGGCGGGCGGTCTGGAAACACCATATATTTT.

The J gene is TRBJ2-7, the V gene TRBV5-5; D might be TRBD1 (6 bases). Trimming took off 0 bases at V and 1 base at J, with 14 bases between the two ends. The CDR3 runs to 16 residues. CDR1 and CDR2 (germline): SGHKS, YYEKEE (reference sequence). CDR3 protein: CASSLVAGGPSYEQYF. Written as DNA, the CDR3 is TGTGCCAGCAGCTTGGTAGCTGGGGGCCCATCCTACGAGCAGTACTTC.

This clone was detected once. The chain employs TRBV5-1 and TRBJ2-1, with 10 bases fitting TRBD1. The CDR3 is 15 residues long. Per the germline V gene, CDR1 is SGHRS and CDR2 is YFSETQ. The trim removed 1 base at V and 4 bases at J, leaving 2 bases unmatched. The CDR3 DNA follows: TGCGCCAGCAGCTTGCAGGGACAGGGGTACAATGAGCAGTTCTTC. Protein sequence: CASSLQGQGYNEQFF.

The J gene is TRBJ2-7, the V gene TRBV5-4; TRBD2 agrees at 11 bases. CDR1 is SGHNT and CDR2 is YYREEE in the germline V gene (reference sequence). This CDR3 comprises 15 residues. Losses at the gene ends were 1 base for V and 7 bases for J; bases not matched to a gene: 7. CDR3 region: CASSLSPSGGLEQYF. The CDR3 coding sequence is TGTGCCAGCAGCTTGAGTCCTAGCGGGGGGTTGGAGCAGTACTTC.

For the CDR3, the DNA is TGTGCTAGTGCCACCCGTCCCGGGGGTGTCTACAATGAGCAGTTCTTC. This translates into CASATRPGGVYNEQFF. The chain couples TRBV12-5 to TRBJ2-1, with D perhaps TRBD2 (6 bases). V gave up 7 bases and J gave up 3 bases, with 19 bases separating them. The germline V gene has CDR1 LGHNT and CDR2 FRNRAP. The CDR3 has 16 residues.

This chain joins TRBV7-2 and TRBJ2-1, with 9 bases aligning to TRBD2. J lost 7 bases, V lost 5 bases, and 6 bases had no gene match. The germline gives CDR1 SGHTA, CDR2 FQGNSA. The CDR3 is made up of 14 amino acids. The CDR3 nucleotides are TGTGCCAGCAGCAGAGCGGGGGGAATGAATGAGCAGTTCTTC. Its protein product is CASSRAGGMNEQFF. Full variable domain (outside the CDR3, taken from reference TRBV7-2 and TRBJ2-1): GAGVSQSPSNKVTEKGKDVELRCDPISGHTALYWYRQSLGQGLEFLIYFQGNSAPDKSGLPSDRFSAERTGGSVSTLTIQRTQQEDSAVYLCASSRAGGMNEQFFGPGTRLTVL.

CDR3 sequence: CASSWGQYYEQYF. CDR3 DNA: TGTGCCAGCAGCTGGGGACAGTACTACGAGCAGTACTTC. This chain uses TRBV7-2 with TRBJ2-7, with 7 bases fitting TRBD1. Germline V gives CDR1 SGHTA, CDR2 FQGNSA. This CDR3 contains 13 residues. The trim removed 4 bases at V and 3 bases at J, leaving 3 bases unmatched. The full variable domain, with the rest looked up from reference TRBV7-2 and TRBJ2-7, is GAGVSQSPSNKVTEKGKDVELRCDPISGHTALYWYRQSLGQGLEFLIYFQGNSAPDKSGLPSDRFSAERTGGSVSTLTIQRTQQEDSAVYLCASSWGQYYEQYFGPGTRLTVT.

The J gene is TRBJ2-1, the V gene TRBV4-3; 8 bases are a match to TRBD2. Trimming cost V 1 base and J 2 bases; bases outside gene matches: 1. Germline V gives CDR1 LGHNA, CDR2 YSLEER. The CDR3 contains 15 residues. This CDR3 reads CASSQVSGTYNEQFF. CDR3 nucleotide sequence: TGCGCCAGCAGCCAAGTTAGCGGGACCTACAATGAGCAGTTCTTC.

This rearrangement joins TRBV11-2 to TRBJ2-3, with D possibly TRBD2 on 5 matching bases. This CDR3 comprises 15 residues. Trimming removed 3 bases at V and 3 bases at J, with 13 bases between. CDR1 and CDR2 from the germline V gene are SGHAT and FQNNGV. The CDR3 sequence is CASSFQSGVTDTQYF. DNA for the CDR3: TGTGCCAGCAGCTTCCAGTCCGGGGTTACAGATACGCAGTATTTT.

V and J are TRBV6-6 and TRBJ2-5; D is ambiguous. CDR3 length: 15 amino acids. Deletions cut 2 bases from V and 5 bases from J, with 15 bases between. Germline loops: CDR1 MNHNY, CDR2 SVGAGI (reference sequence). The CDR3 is CASSYDGGLGETQYF. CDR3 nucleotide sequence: TGTGCCAGCAGTTACGACGGTGGCCTCGGGGAGACCCAGTACTTC.

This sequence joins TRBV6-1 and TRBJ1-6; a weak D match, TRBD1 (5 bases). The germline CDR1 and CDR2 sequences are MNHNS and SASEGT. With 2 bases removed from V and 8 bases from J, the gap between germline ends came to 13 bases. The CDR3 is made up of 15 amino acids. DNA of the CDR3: TGTGCCAGCAGTGAAATTAAGGGGCGCGATTCACCCCTCCACTTT. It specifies CASSEIKGRDSPLHF.

Written as DNA, the CDR3 is TGTGCCAGCAGTTCGCCAGGGTGGCAAGAGACCCAGTACTTC. Protein product: CASSSPGWQETQYF. This chain links TRBV28 with TRBJ2-5; tentative D call: TRBD1 (5 bases). The CDR3 is 14 residues long. Germline assignment: CDR1 MDHEN and CDR2 SYDVKM. V lost 4 bases and J lost 2, with 11 bases in between.

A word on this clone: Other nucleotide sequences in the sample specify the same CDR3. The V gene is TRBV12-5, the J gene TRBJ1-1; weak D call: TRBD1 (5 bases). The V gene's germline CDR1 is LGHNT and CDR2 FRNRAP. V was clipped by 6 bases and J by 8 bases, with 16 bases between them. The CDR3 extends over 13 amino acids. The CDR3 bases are TGTGCTAGTGGATACGGGGGGGTGGCCGAAGCTTTCTTT. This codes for CASGYGGVAEAFF.